The entry that follows covers one T cell receptor (beta chain) sequence. Time point here: pre-treatment baseline. Germline CDR1 reads SGHRS; CDR2 reads YFSETQ. V lost 4 bases and J lost 6; bases outside the gene matches: 7. The CDR3 covers 15 residues. This record comes from a study of blood T cell dynamics during melanoma immunotherapy. Looking at the study overall: Metastatic melanoma patients received first-line pembrolizumab or nivolumab plus ipilimumab.

Clones were read by immunoSEQ multiplex PCR, and TCRdb kept only the in-frame ones, dropping some. Of some 6,300 clones listed, 65% to 85% were seen once; the top ten hold approximately 40%. The origin of this receptor is a human donor with melanoma. Some clones in this sample may be carry-over from other donors' samples. This specimen consisted of blood, obtained from a patient treated with checkpoint blockade. The genes are TRBV5-1 and TRBJ1-5, with 10 bases that match TRBD1. CDR3 amino acids: CASSTTGGAGQPQHF. CDR3 DNA sequence: TGCGCCAGCAGCACGACAGGGGGCGCGGGTCAGCCCCAGCATTTT.